The 19 T cell receptor beta chains reported below all come from one sample, sequenced in a study of CD8+CD57+ T cells in acquired aplastic anemia. Individuals selected for sequencing had exhibited CD8+CD57+ cell expansion on flow cytometry. CDR3 and TCR beta VDJ profiling relied on genomic DNA as the template. Each CDR3 protein is one row after TCRdb ran MiXCR on the reads. The sample holds about 240,000 distinct CDR3 sequences, around half seen once. Material for sequencing was sorted CD4+, CD8+, or CD8+CD57+ T cells (not recorded which) from PBMCs. The source is a human donor with aplastic anemia.

As regards this clonotype: A read error may be the cause here, since a much bigger clone is one base away. In DNA form, the CDR3 reads TGTGCCAGCAGCTTAACGACTAGCGAAGAGACCCAGTACTTC. Its protein product is CASSLTTSEETQYF. The J gene is TRBJ2-5, the V gene TRBV7-9; 8 positions agree with TRBD2. Germline V gene data show CDR1 as SEHNR and CDR2 as FQNEAQ (reference sequence). After removal of 2 bases from V and 3 bases from J, the junction contained 2 bases not matched to a gene. The CDR3 runs 14 residues.

J is TRBJ2-7 and V is TRBV10-1; 8 nucleotides line up with TRBD2. The CDR3 is 15 amino acids. Losses at the gene ends were 3 bases for V and 3 bases for J; bases not matched to a gene: 7. The germline V gene has CDR1 WNHNN and CDR2 SYGVQD (reference sequence). The CDR3: CASSDGGTSNYEQYF. Here the CDR3 DNA reads TGCGCCAGCAGTGATGGCGGGACTAGTAACTACGAGCAGTACTTC.

The chain links TRBV20-1 to TRBJ1-2; 9 nucleotides match TRBD1. The CDR3 is made up of 15 amino acids. Per the germline V gene, CDR1 is DFQATT and CDR2 is SNEGSKA (reference sequence). V gave up 2 bases and J gave up 2 bases; unmatched junction bases: 6. CDR3 DNA: TGCAGTGCTAGACCTCCGGGACAGGGAAACTATGGCTACACCTTC. Its protein product is CSARPPGQGNYGYTF.

This clonotype was detected many times. This chain joins TRBV12-3 or TRBV12-4 and TRBJ1-1; a possible D gene is TRBD1 (5 bases). The CDR3 is made up of 12 amino acids. V was pared by 8 bases and J by 4 bases, with 11 bases between. This CDR3 reads CASSEGSTEAFF. Written as DNA, the CDR3 is TGTGCCAGCTCAGAGGGGTCCACTGAAGCTTTCTTT.

A few counts support this clonotype. The V call is TRBV7-9, the J call TRBJ2-7; the D gene is possibly TRBD2 (7 bases). Trimming stripped 5 bases from V and 7 bases from J, with 18 bases between. Germline CDR1 SEHNR, CDR2 FQNEAQ (reference sequence). The CDR3 is 14 residues long. The CDR3 reads CASSGGARLGEQYF. In DNA, the CDR3 is TGTGCCAGCAGCGGGGGGGCGCGCCTAGGGGAGCAGTACTTC.

This chain links TRBV2 with TRBJ1-1; D gene uncertain. Germline V gene lookup returns CDR1 SNHLY and CDR2 FYNNEI. The CDR3 totals 14 residues. V lost 4 bases to trimming and J lost 0 bases, with 9 bases between them. The DNA of the CDR3 is TGTGCCAGCAGTGGGGCACTCATGAACACTGAAGCTTTCTTT. It specifies CASSGALMNTEAFF.

Concerning this clonotype: A read error may produce the germline difference seen at one junction end. The chain employs TRBV7-9 and TRBJ1-1; D possibly corresponds to TRBD1 (5 bases). CDR3 length equals 13 residues. Germline lookup yields CDR1 SEHNR and CDR2 FQNEAQ (reference sequence). CDR3 in DNA: TGTGCCGGCAGCAAAACGGTGGACAAGGAAGCTTTCTTT. Translation gives CAGSKTVDKEAFF.

This clonotype is a singleton in its sample. V is TRBV28 and J is TRBJ2-2; D gene ambiguous. V gave up 1 base and J gave up 9 bases, with 6 bases separating them. This CDR3 has 12 amino acids. The V gene's germline CDR1 is MDHEN and CDR2 SYDVKM. The CDR3 protein is CASSLSSRELFF. The DNA of the CDR3 is TGTGCCAGCAGTTTATCGAGCAGGGAGCTGTTTTTT.

V gene TRBV29-1 combines with J gene TRBJ2-7; perhaps TRBD1 as D (6 bases). V gave up 1 base and J gave up 5 bases, with 12 bases separating them. Looked up from germline, CDR1 is SQVTM and CDR2 is ANQGSEA. The CDR3 loop spans 13 amino acids. CDR3: CSVEVEGVDEQYF. The DNA of the CDR3 is TGCAGCGTTGAAGTTGAGGGGGTCGACGAGCAGTACTTC.

Only a few counts were recorded for this clonotype. One base away lies a much larger clone, so this may be a sequencing read error. The CDR3 protein is CASSETGGRGTDTQYF. DNA for the CDR3: TGTGCCAGCAGTGAGACTGGCGGGAGGGGCACAGATACGCAGTATTTT. The rearrangement links TRBV10-3 to TRBJ2-3; 9 bases map to TRBD2. CDR1 and CDR2 from the germline V gene are ENHRY and SYGVKD. The CDR3 contains 16 residues.

This clonotype was seen ten or more times. The gene calls are TRBV27 and TRBJ1-5; 9 bases agree with TRBD1. The CDR3 covers 15 residues. Germline CDR1 MNHEY, CDR2 SMNVEV (reference sequence). Trimming took 7 bases from V and 3 from J; bases not matched to a gene: 7. The CDR3 bases are TGTGCCAGCACCAATTGGACAGGGGCCAATCAGCCCCAGCATTTT. Its translation is CASTNWTGANQPQHF.

The chain carries TRBV29-1 and TRBJ1-2; a possible D gene is TRBD1 (6 bases). V was shortened by 3 bases and J by 7 bases, with 12 bases between the two germline ends. The CDR3 spans 12 residues. CDR1 and CDR2 (germline): SQVTM, ANQGSEA. DNA of the CDR3: TGCAGCGTTGAGGGCAGGGGAGGTGGCTACACCTTC. This encodes CSVEGRGGGYTF.

This chain joins TRBV6-1 and TRBJ1-2, with 9 positions matching TRBD1. From germline, CDR1 is MNHNS and CDR2 SASEGT. CDR3 length: 15 residues. The V gene end was trimmed by 4 bases and the J gene end by 4 bases; junction bases not matched to a gene: 7. DNA for the CDR3: TGTGCCAGCAGTGGGCGGACAGGGGCCGTCTATGGCTACACCTTC. Protein: CASSGRTGAVYGYTF.

This clonotype was seen at least ten times. The chain uses TRBV5-6 and TRBJ1-1; D perhaps matches TRBD1 (6 bases). The length of the CDR3 is 13 residues. Germline V gives CDR1 SGHDT, CDR2 YYEEEE. Deletions cut 3 bases from V and 6 bases from J, with 12 bases between. The CDR3 loop is CASSWGGSAEAFF. DNA of the CDR3: TGTGCCAGCAGCTGGGGGGGCTCGGCTGAAGCTTTCTTT.

Remarks on this clonotype: This is likely a read error, given that the CDR3 carries no conserved phenylalanine or tryptophan at its end. The V call is TRBV10-2, the J call TRBJ1-1; D is unclear. This CDR3 is built from 13 residues. Germline CDR1 reads WSHSY; CDR2 reads SAAADI. Trimming shortened V by 3 bases and J by 0 bases, and 5 bases separated the two germline ends. CDR3 in amino acids: CASSDGLNTEAFV. Written as DNA, the CDR3 is TGCGCCAGCAGTGACGGATTGAACACTGAAGCTTTCGTT.

This clonotype was counted only a few times. The chain has TRBV7-9 and TRBJ2-4, with a weak D call TRBD2 (5 bases). The CDR3 extends over 18 amino acids. CDR1 SEHNR and CDR2 FQNEAQ come from the germline V gene (reference sequence). Trimming removed 5 bases from V and 1 base from J, with 21 bases in between. DNA of the CDR3: TGTGCCAGCAGCGCCCTCCTCGCGAGGCGGAGGGCCAAAAACATTCAGTACTTC. Residues: CASSALLARRRAKNIQYF.

The table lists this clonotype with a few counts. The chain uses TRBV6-1 and TRBJ1-5, with D possibly matching TRBD1 (6 bases). Trimming took off 11 bases at V and 2 bases at J, with 13 bases between the two ends. The CDR3 runs to 13 residues. The germline CDR1 and CDR2 sequences are MNHNS and SASEGT. The CDR3 DNA follows: TGTGCCGGGGGGGCTAGGGGCAATCAGCCCCAGCATTTT. Translating gives CAGGARGNQPQHF.

Only one count was recorded for this clonotype. This chain uses TRBV20-1 with TRBJ2-1, with D possibly matching TRBD2 (5 bases). This CDR3 has 12 amino acids. V was pared by 5 bases and J by 4 bases, with 9 bases between. The V gene's germline CDR1 is DFQATT and CDR2 SNEGSKA (reference sequence). CDR3 sequence: CSAGPGYNEQFF. DNA of the CDR3: TGCAGTGCTGGACCGGGGTACAATGAGCAGTTCTTC.

The chain employs TRBV9 and TRBJ1-5, with D uncertain. In germline, CDR1 is SGDLS, CDR2 YYNGEE. The CDR3 totals 14 residues. V lost 5 bases and J 0 bases, leaving 9 bases between the germline ends. The CDR3 is CASSSDYSNQPQHF. For the CDR3, the DNA is TGTGCCAGCAGTTCAGACTATAGCAATCAGCCCCAGCATTTT.